These 18 T cell receptor beta chains were sequenced from one sample in a study of blood T cell repertoires in COVID-19. Produced via immunoSEQ multiplex PCR; TCRdb's table is partial and in-frame only. The sample includes some 91,000 clones, 75% to 90% seen only once; the top ten take about an eighth. The sequenced sample consisted of peripheral blood. The receptors originated from a human donor in a cohort sampled during active COVID-19.

J is TRBJ1-2 and V is TRBV2; D might be TRBD1 (6 bases). The CDR3 is 14 residues long. Germline loops: CDR1 SNHLY, CDR2 FYNNEI. The V end was cut by 3 bases, the J end by 6 bases, with 14 bases between. CDR3 nucleotides: TGTGCCAGCAGTGACCTCGGGACATATAATGGCTACACCTTC. Residues: CASSDLGTYNGYTF.

The V and J genes are TRBV5-1 and TRBJ2-1; TRBD2 matches 12 bases. Per germline, CDR1 SGHRS and CDR2 YFSETQ. The CDR3 loop spans 16 amino acids. V was clipped by 5 bases and J by 7 bases; unmatched bases: 10. The CDR3 coding sequence is TGCGCCAGCAGTTTACTCCTAGCGGGGGGGCCGAATGAGCAGTTCTTC. Translation gives CASSLLLAGGPNEQFF.

The chain joins TRBV28 to TRBJ2-5; D ambiguous. With 3 bases removed from V and 5 bases from J, the gap between germline ends came to 16 bases. CDR3 length equals 15 residues. CDR1 is MDHEN and CDR2 is SYDVKM in the germline V gene. The CDR3 DNA sequence: TGTGCCAGCAGTTTGATGAGATCTGTTCGGGAGACCCAGTACTTC. Its protein product is CASSLMRSVRETQYF. The full variable domain, rest sourced from reference TRBV28 and TRBJ2-5, is DVKVTQSSRYLVKRTGEKVFLECVQDMDHENMFWYRQDPGLGLRLIYFSYDVKMKEKGDIPEGYSVSREKKERFSLILESASTNQTSMYLCASSLMRSVRETQYFGPGTRLLVL.

The chain joins TRBV28 to TRBJ2-5; D is uncertain. Looked up from germline, CDR1 is MDHEN and CDR2 is SYDVKM. Trimming took 2 bases from V and 2 from J, leaving 6 bases between them. The CDR3 consists of 13 residues. Written as DNA, the CDR3 is TGTGCCAGCAGTTTAACAGTACAAGAGACCCAGTACTTC. As protein: CASSLTVQETQYF.

This chain uses TRBV10-2 with TRBJ2-7, with a weak D call TRBD1 (6 bases). From germline, CDR1 is WSHSY and CDR2 SAAADI. CDR3 length: 11 residues. V lost 8 bases and J 2 bases, leaving 7 bases between the germline ends. The CDR3 sequence is CASGQPYEQYF. CDR3 bases: TGCGCCAGCGGACAGCCCTACGAGCAGTACTTC.

The rearrangement uses TRBV9 and TRBJ2-1; TRBD2 agrees at 11 bases. This CDR3 region has 16 residues. CDR1 is SGDLS, CDR2 YYNGEE, per germline. After removal of 0 bases from V and 7 bases from J, the junction contained 6 bases not matched to a gene. As DNA, the CDR3 is TGTGCCAGCAGCGTAGTTAGCGGGGGGGCAGAAAATGAGCAGTTCTTC. Protein: CASSVVSGGAENEQFF.

The chain recombines TRBV6-5 with TRBJ1-2; D might be TRBD1 (6 bases). V was shortened by 9 bases and J by 0 bases, with 11 bases between the two germline ends. The germline CDR1 and CDR2 sequences are MNHEY and SVGAGI. This CDR3 contains 13 residues. The CDR3 sequence: CASYHRANYGYTF. In DNA, the CDR3 is TGTGCCAGTTACCACAGGGCTAACTATGGCTACACCTTC.

CDR3 amino acids: CASSYPTGKTGGSETQYF. The CDR3 region has the DNA TGTGCCAGCAGTTACCCTACTGGCAAGACAGGGGGCTCAGAGACCCAGTACTTC. The chain combines TRBV6-2 or TRBV6-3 with TRBJ2-5; 10 nucleotides match TRBD1. V shed 2 bases, J shed 4 bases, and the junction held 13 bases outside the gene matches. Germline V gene sequence: CDR1 MNHEY, CDR2 SVGEGT. There are 18 residues in the CDR3.

V is TRBV15 and J is TRBJ2-6; D gene uncertain. The V end was cut by 0 bases, the J end by 0 bases, with 6 bases between. Germline V CDR1 and CDR2: LNHNV, YYDKDF (reference sequence). The CDR3 sequence is 16 residues long. The CDR3 reads CATSRDVDSGANVLTF. CDR3 DNA sequence: TGTGCCACCAGCAGAGATGTAGACTCTGGGGCCAACGTCCTGACTTTC.

This chain links TRBV2 with TRBJ2-1; D possibly corresponds to TRBD2 (6 bases). From germline, CDR1 is SNHLY and CDR2 FYNNEI. The CDR3 sequence is 12 residues long. Trimming removed 4 bases at V and 9 bases at J, with 10 bases between. The CDR3 bases are TGTGCCAGCAGTGGTTTCGGGGGTGAGCAGTTCTTC. The encoded protein is CASSGFGGEQFF.

This clone was detected a few times. The genes are TRBV11-3 and TRBJ2-1; the D is unclear. Trimming took off 6 bases at V and 0 bases at J, with 9 bases between the two ends. This CDR3 comprises 14 residues. Germline values: CDR1 SGHNT, CDR2 YENEEA. The CDR3 sequence: CASSSSHSYNEQFF. Here the CDR3 DNA reads TGTGCCAGCAGTAGCTCCCACTCCTACAATGAGCAGTTCTTC. The full variable domain, completed using reference TRBV11-3 and TRBJ2-1, is EAGVVQSPRYKIIEKKQPVAFWCNPISGHNTLYWYLQNLGQGPELLIRYENEEAVDDSQLPKDRFSAERLKGVDSTLKIQPAELGDSAVYLCASSSSHSYNEQFFGPGTRLTVL.

This clone was found a few times. V gene TRBV18 combines with J gene TRBJ2-7; D might be TRBD1 (5 bases). Trimming cost V 0 bases and J 1 base, with 10 bases left between them. The CDR3 runs to 15 residues. CDR1 and CDR2 (germline): KGHSH, LQKENI. The CDR3 is CASSPPTAQSYEQYF. The DNA for the CDR3 is TGTGCCAGCTCACCACCGACAGCGCAATCCTACGAGCAGTACTTC.

The chain links TRBV10-2 to TRBJ1-1; 11 bases map to TRBD1. Germline V gene data show CDR1 as WSHSY and CDR2 as SAAADI. Trimming at V came to 6 bases and at J to 0 bases, leaving 3 bases not matched to a gene. The CDR3 spans 15 residues. The CDR3 nucleotides are TGCGCCAGCAGCCGGGACAGGGGGATGAACACTGAAGCTTTCTTT. Its translation is CASSRDRGMNTEAFF.

The V gene is TRBV27, the J gene TRBJ2-3; 10 bases align to TRBD1. With V trimmed by 6 bases and J by 1 base, 10 bases remained unmatched. Germline V gives CDR1 MNHEY, CDR2 SMNVEV (reference sequence). The CDR3 sequence is 17 residues long. In nucleotides, the CDR3 is TGTGCCAGCAGCCACCTACTCGGGACAGGGGGCACAGATACGCAGTATTTT. The encoded protein is CASSHLLGTGGTDTQYF.

V gene TRBV30 combines with J gene TRBJ1-6; D might be TRBD1 (5 bases). Germline CDR1 GTSNPN, CDR2 SVGIG (reference sequence). V shed 2 bases and J shed 7 bases, with 18 bases lying between them. The CDR3 is made up of 16 amino acids. The CDR3 protein is CAWSLYQGAGNSPLHF. CDR3 bases: TGTGCCTGGAGTCTTTACCAAGGGGCCGGGAATTCACCCCTCCACTTT.

The chain recombines TRBV28 with TRBJ1-5; 9 nucleotides agree with TRBD1. Germline-derived CDR1 and CDR2 are MDHEN and SYDVKM. After removal of 6 bases from V and 6 bases from J, the junction contained 15 bases not matched to a gene. The length of the CDR3 is 17 residues. The CDR3 sequence: CASSSLSGGQGIQPQHF. The CDR3 nucleotides read TGTGCCAGCAGCTCCCTCTCCGGGGGACAGGGTATTCAGCCCCAGCATTTT.

The chain recombines TRBV18 with TRBJ1-3; weak D call: TRBD1 (6 bases). Per the germline V gene, CDR1 is KGHSH and CDR2 is LQKENI. The V gene lost 5 bases and the J gene lost 0 bases, with 11 bases spanning the gap. This CDR3 is built from 15 residues. The CDR3, as DNA: TGTGCCAGCTCATCACAGGGAGTCTCTGGAAACACCATATATTTT. It translates to CASSSQGVSGNTIYF.

The chain carries TRBV30 and TRBJ2-5, with TRBD2 identical over 10 bases. Germline-derived CDR1 and CDR2 are GTSNPN and SVGIG (reference sequence). This CDR3 comprises 15 residues. With V trimmed by 2 bases and J by 3 bases, 6 bases remained unmatched. CDR3 DNA sequence: TGTGCCTGGAGTATTAAAGGGACTAGCGAAGAGACCCAGTACTTC. Its translation: CAWSIKGTSEETQYF.